This T cell receptor (beta chain) came from a study of blood T cell repertoires in COVID-19. The overall study: From T cells, B-cell-depleted T cells, or PBMCs came the material, which was cDNA or gDNA.

Generated by immunoSEQ multiplex PCR, the TCRdb table keeps only in-frame clones and is missing some. The sample holds tens of thousands of clones, approximately 88% seen once. The sample comprised peripheral blood. The TCR originated in a woman in her sixties with acute or convalescent COVID-19.

Here the CDR3 reads CASSQAWTGADYGYTF. The CDR3 DNA follows: TGTGCCAGCAGCCAAGCCTGGACAGGGGCAGACTATGGCTACACCTTC. J is TRBJ1-2 and V is TRBV3-1 (or the pseudogene TRBV3-2), with 9 bases fitting TRBD1. CDR3 length equals 16 residues. The J segment lost 3 bases and the V segment lost 1 base, leaving 6 bases of the junction unmatched. CDR1 is LGHDT, CDR2 YNNKEL, per germline (reference sequence).